This T cell receptor beta chain was captured in a study of blood T cells in healthy people across ages. Findings and caveats of the study: Donor CMV infection status was unknown, possibly confounding age-related changes in expanded clonotypes.

This clonotype was detected only a few times. Its antigen is not known. This CDR3 comprises 13 residues. V lost 7 bases to trimming and J lost 2 bases, with 14 bases between them. Germline CDR1 is DFQATT and CDR2 is SNEGSKA (reference sequence). A J-beta primer mix and a sample-barcoded 5' primer were used in a second PCR of about 7 to 12 cycles. From the 5' RACE reads, TCRdb called clonotypes with MiXCR, one entry per CDR3 protein. The sample lists hundreds of thousands of distinct CDR3 sequences; approximately 50% were seen once. Sample: blood. The sequence was collected from a man in his 60s in good health. The rearrangement links TRBV20-1 to TRBJ2-5, with D tentatively TRBD2 (6 bases). The CDR3 is CSVSAGTQETQYF. In DNA form, the CDR3 reads TGCAGTGTCTCTGCCGGGACTCAAGAGACCCAGTACTTC.